The entry that follows covers one T cell receptor beta chain sequence. The antigen is not known. Profiling relied on immunoSEQ multiplex PCR, and the TCRdb table lists in-frame clones only, not all of them. This sample has around 140,000 clones, with just over 90% found just once. These data come from a study of T cell responses to AZD1222 COVID-19 vaccine. Overall study findings and caveats: Across spike, vaccine-associated CD4 TCRs were found, dominant at 160-218 and 743-854.

The sequence derives from an adult in good health. Source: peripheral blood, taken on day 0 of AZD1222 vaccination.

The CDR3 sequence is CASSKRSGTGDQPQHF. The CDR3 DNA is TGTGCCAGTAGTAAACGTTCCGGGACAGGGGATCAGCCCCAGCATTTT. The chain employs TRBV19 and TRBJ1-5; 10 bases match TRBD1. CDR3 length: 16 residues. CDR1 LNHDA and CDR2 SQIVND come from the germline V gene (reference sequence). Trimming at V came to 4 bases and at J to 5 bases, leaving 8 bases not matched to a gene.